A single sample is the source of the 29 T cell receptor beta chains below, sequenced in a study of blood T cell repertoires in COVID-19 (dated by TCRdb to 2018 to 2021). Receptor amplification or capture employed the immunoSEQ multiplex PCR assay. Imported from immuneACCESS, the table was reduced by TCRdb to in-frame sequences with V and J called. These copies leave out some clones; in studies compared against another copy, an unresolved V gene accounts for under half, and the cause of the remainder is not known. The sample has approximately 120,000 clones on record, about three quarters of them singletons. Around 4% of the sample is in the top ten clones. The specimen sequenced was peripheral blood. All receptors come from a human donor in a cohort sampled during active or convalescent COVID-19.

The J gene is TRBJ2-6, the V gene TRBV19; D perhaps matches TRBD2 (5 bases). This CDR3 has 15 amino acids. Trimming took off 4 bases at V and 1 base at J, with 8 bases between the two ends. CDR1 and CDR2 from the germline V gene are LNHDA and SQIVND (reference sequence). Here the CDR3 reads CASSNRGSGANVLTF. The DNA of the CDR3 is TGTGCCAGTAGTAACCGGGGATCTGGGGCCAACGTCCTGACTTTC.

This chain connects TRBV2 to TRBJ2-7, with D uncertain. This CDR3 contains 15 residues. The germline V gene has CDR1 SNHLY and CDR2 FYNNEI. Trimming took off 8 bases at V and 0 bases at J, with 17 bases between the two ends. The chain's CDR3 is CASLRHPQSSYEQYF. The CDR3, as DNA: TGTGCCAGCCTTCGCCACCCACAGAGCTCCTACGAGCAGTACTTC.

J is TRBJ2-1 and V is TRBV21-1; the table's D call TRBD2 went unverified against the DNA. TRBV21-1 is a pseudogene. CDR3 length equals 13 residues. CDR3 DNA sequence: TGTGCCAGCAGCCAAACGGGAGAAAATGAGCAGTTCTTC. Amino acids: CASSQTGENEQFF.

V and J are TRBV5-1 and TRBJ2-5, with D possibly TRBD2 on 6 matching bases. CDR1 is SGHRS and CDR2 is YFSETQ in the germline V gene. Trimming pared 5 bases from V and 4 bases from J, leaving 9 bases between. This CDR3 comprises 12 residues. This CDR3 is CASSFGGETQYF. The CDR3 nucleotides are TGCGCCAGCAGTTTCGGGGGAGAGACCCAGTACTTC.

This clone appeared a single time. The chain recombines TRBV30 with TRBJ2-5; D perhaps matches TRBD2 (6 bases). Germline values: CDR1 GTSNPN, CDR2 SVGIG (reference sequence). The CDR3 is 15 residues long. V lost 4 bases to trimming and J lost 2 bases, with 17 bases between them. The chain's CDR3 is CAWNRGSRGQETQYF. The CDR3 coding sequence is TGTGCCTGGAATAGGGGCTCGCGGGGACAAGAGACCCAGTACTTC.

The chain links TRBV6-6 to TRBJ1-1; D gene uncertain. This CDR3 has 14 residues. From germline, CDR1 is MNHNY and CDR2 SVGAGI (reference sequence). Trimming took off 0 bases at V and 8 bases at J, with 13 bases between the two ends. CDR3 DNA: TGTGCCAGCAGTTACTCGAGCGGCGGGTTCGAAGCTTTCTTT. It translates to CASSYSSGGFEAFF.

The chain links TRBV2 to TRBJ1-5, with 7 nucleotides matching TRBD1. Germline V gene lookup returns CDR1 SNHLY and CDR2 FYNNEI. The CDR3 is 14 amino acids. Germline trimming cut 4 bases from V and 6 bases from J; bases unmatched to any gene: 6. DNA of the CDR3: TGTGCCAGCAGTGTGAAGGGGGCGGGTCAGCCCCAGCATTTT. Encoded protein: CASSVKGAGQPQHF.

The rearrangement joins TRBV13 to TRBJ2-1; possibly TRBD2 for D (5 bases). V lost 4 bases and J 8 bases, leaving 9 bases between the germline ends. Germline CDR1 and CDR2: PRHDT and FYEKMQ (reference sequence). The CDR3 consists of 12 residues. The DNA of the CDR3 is TGTGCCAGCAGCTCCTATAGCGATGAGCAGTTCTTC. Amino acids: CASSSYSDEQFF.

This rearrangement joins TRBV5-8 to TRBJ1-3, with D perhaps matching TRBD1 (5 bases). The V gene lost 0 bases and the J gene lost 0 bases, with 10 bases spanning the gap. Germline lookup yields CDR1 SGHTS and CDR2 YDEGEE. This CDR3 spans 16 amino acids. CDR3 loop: CASSLGQGNSGNTIYF. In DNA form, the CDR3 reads TGTGCCAGCAGCTTGGGTCAGGGTAACTCTGGAAACACCATATATTTT.

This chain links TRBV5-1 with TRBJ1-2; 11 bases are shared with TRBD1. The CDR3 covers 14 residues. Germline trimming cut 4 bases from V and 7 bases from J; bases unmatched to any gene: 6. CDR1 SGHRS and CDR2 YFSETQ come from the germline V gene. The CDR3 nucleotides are TGCGCCAGCAGCCGGGGACAGGGGGTCTCTGGCTACACCTTC. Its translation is CASSRGQGVSGYTF.

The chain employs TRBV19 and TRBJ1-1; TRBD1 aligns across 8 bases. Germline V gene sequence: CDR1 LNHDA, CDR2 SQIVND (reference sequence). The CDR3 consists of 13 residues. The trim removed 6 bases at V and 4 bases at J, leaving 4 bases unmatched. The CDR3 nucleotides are TGTGCCAGTAGAAATACAGGGGGCACTGAAGCTTTCTTT. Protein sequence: CASRNTGGTEAFF.

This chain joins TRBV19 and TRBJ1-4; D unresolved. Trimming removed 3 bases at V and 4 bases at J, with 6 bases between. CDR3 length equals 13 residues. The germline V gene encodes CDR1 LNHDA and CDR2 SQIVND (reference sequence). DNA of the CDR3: TGTGCCAGTAGTATCCGACTTAATGAAAAACTGTTTTTT. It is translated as CASSIRLNEKLFF.

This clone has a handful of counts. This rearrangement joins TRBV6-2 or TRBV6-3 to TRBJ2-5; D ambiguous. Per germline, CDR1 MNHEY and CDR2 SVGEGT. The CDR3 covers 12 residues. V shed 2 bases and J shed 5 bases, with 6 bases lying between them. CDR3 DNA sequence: TGTGCCAGCAGTTACGGTCAGGAGACCCAGTACTTC. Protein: CASSYGQETQYF.

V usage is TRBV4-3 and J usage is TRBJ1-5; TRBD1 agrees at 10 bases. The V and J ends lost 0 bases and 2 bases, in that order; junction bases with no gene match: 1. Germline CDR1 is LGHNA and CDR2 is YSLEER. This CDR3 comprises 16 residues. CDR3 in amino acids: CASSQDGTGGNQPQHF. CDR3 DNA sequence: TGCGCCAGCAGCCAAGATGGGACAGGGGGCAATCAGCCCCAGCATTTT.

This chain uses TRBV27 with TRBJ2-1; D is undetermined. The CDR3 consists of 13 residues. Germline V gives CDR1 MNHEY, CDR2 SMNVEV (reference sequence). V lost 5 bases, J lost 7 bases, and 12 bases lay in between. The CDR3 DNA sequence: TGTGCCAGCAGTCCCCCCTTGACTAATGAGCAGTTCTTC. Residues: CASSPPLTNEQFF.

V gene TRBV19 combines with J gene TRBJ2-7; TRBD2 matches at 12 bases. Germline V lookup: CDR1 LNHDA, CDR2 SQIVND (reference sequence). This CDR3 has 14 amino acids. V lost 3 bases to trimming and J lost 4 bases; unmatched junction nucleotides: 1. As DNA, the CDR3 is TGTGCCAGTAGTATTCTAGCGGGAGGGTACGAGCAGTACTTC. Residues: CASSILAGGYEQYF.

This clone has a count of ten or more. The CDR3 here is CSASTPGFYYGYTF. CDR3 bases: TGCAGTGCTAGTACCCCGGGGTTCTACTATGGCTACACCTTC. The chain recombines TRBV20-1 with TRBJ1-2; no clear D. The CDR3 covers 14 residues. Trimming stripped 3 bases from V and 3 bases from J, with 14 bases between. Germline CDR1 reads DFQATT; CDR2 reads SNEGSKA (reference sequence).

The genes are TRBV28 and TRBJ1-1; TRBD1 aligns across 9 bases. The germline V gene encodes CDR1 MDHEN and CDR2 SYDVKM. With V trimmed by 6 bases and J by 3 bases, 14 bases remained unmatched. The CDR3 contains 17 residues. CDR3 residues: CASRPARGTGWDTEAFF. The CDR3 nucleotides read TGTGCCAGCAGACCAGCCAGGGGGACAGGGTGGGACACTGAAGCTTTCTTT.

Written as DNA, the CDR3 is TGTGCTACTGGATTCCGACTAGCGGGGGGGCCAGAGACCCAGTACTTC. The encoded protein is CATGFRLAGGPETQYF. The V call is TRBV12-5, the J call TRBJ2-5; 14 bases line up with TRBD2. The J segment lost 4 bases and the V segment lost 10 bases, leaving 11 bases of the junction unmatched. The CDR3 sequence is 16 residues long. CDR1 is LGHNT, CDR2 FRNRAP, per germline.

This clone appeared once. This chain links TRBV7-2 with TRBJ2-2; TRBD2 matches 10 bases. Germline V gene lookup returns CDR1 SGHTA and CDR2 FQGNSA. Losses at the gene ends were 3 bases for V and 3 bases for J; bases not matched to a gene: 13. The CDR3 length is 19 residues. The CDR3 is CASSFTGLAIQQDTGELFF. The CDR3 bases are TGTGCCAGCAGCTTCACGGGACTAGCGATCCAGCAGGACACCGGGGAGCTGTTTTTT.

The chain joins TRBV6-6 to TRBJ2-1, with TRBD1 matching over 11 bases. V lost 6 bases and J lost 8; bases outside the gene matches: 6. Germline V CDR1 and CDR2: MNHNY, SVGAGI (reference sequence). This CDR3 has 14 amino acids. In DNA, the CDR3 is TGTGCCAGCAGCACCGGGACAGGGGGACATGAGCAGTTCTTC. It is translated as CASSTGTGGHEQFF.

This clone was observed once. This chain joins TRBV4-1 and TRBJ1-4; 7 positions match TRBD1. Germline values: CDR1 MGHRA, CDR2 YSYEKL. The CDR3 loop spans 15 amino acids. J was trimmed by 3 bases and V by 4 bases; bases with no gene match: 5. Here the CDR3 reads CASSRKGAANEKLFF. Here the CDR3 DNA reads TGCGCCAGCAGCCGAAAGGGGGCGGCTAATGAAAAACTGTTTTTT.

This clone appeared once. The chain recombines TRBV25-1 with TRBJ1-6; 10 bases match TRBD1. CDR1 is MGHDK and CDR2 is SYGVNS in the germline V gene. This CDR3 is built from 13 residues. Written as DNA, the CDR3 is TGTGCATCGACAGGGGGCGGTAATTCACCCCTCCACTTT. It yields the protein CASTGGGNSPLHF.

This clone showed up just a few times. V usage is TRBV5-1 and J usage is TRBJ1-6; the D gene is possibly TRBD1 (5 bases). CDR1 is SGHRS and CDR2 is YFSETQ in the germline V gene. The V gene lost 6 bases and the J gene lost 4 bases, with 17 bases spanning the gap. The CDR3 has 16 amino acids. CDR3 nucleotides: TGCGCCAGCAAGGACACCCGGGGGGGGTATAATTCACCCCTCCACTTT. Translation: CASKDTRGGYNSPLHF. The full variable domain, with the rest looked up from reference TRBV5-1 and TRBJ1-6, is KAGVTQTPRYLIKTRGQQVTLSCSPISGHRSVSWYQQTPGQGLQFLFEYFSETQRNKGNFPGRFSGRQFSNSRSEMNVSTLELGDSALYLCASKDTRGGYNSPLHFGNGTRLTVT.

CDR3 coding DNA: TGTGCCAGCAGTGAACCCCGTAGAGTCTGGTTTGCTAGCGGGAGCAGTCCCCAAGAGACCCAGTACTTC. Amino acid sequence: CASSEPRRVWFASGSSPQETQYF. The gene calls are TRBV2 and TRBJ2-5; 10 nucleotides line up with TRBD2. From germline, CDR1 is SNHLY and CDR2 FYNNEI. The length of the CDR3 is 23 residues. Trimming cost V 2 bases and J 1 base; bases outside gene matches: 25.

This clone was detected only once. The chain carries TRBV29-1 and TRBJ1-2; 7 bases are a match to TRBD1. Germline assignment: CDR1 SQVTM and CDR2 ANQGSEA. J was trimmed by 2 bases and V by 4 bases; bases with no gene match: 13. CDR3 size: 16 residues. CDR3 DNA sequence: TGCAGCGTTGTCGGGGGGGAAGACAGGGCAAACTATGGCTACACCTTC. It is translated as CSVVGGEDRANYGYTF.

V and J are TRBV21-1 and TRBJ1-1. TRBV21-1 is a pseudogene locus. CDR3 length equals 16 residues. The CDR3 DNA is TGTGCCAGCAGCAAAGACGTCCCGGGTTCGGACACTGAAGCTTTCTTT. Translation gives CASSKDVPGSDTEAFF.

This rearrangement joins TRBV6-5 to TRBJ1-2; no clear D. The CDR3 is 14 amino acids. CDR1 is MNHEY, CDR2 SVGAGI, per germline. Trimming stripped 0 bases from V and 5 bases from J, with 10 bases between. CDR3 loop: CASSYSYALYGYTF. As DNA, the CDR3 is TGTGCCAGCAGTTACTCCTATGCTCTTTATGGCTACACCTTC.

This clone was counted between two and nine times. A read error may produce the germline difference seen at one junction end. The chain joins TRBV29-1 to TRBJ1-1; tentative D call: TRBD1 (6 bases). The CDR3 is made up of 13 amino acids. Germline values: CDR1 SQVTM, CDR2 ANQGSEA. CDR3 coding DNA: TGCAGCGTTCAAGACAGGATGAACACTGAAGCTTTCTTT. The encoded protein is CSVQDRMNTEAFF. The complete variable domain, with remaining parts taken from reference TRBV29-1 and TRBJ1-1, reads SAVISQKPSRDICQRGTSLTIQCQVDSQVTMMFWYRQQPGQSLTLIATANQGSEATYESGFVIDKFPISRPNLTFSTLTVSNMSPEDSSIYLCSVQDRMNTEAFFGQGTRLTVV.